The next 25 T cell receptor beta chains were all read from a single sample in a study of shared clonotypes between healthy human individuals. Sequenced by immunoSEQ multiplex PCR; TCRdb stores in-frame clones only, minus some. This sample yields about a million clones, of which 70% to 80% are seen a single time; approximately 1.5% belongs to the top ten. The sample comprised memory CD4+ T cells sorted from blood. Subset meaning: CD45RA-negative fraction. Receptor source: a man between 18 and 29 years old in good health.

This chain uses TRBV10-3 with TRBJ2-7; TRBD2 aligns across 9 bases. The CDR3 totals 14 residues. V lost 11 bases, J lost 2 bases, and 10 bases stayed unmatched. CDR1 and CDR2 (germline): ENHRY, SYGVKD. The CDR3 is CAVTGTSSTYEQYF. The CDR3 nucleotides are TGTGCCGTCACGGGGACTAGCTCTACCTACGAGCAGTACTTC.

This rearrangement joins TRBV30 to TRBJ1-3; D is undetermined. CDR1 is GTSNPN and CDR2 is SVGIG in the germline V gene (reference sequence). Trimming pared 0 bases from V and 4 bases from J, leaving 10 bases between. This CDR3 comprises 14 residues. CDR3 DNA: TGTGCCTGGAGTGTACCAGGTCCGGGAAACACCATATATTTT. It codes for CAWSVPGPGNTIYF.

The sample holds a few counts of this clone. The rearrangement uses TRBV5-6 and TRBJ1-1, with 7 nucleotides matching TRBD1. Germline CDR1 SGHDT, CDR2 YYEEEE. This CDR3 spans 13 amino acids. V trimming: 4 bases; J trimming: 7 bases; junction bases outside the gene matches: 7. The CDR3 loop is CASSPTGLSEAFF. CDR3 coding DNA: TGTGCCAGCAGCCCGACAGGGTTGAGTGAAGCTTTCTTT.

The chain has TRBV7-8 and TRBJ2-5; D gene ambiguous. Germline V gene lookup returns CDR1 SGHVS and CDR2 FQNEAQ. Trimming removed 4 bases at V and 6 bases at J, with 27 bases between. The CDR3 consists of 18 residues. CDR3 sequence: CASSSVPGDPSQVKTQYF. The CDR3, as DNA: TGTGCCAGCAGCTCAGTCCCTGGCGACCCTTCCCAAGTGAAGACCCAGTACTTC.

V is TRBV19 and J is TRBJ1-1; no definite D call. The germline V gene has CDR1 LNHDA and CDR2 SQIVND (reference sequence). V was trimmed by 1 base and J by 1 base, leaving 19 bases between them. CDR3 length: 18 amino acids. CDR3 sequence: CASSIGLAGRAGNTEAFF. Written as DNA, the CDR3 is TGTGCCAGTAGTATAGGTCTGGCCGGGCGGGCGGGGAACACTGAAGCTTTCTTT.

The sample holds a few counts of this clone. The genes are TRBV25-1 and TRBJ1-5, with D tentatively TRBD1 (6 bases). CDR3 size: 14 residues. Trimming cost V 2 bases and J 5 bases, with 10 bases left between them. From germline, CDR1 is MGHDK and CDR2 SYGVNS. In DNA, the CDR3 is TGTGCCAGCAGTGAAACAGGGCATGATCAGCCCCAGCATTTT. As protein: CASSETGHDQPQHF.

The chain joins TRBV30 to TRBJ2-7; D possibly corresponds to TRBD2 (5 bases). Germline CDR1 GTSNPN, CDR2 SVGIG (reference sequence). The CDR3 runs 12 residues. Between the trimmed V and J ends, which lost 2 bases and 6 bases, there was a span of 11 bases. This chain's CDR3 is CAWSPGGGEQYF. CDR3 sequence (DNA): TGTGCCTGGAGTCCCGGAGGTGGCGAGCAGTACTTC.

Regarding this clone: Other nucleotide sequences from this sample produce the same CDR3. DNA of the CDR3: TGTGCCAGCAGCTTGGAGTACGAGCAGTACTTC. Its protein product is CASSLEYEQYF. The rearrangement links TRBV5-6 to TRBJ2-7; no clear D. This CDR3 spans 11 amino acids. V lost 0 bases and J lost 4, with 2 bases in between. Germline V lookup: CDR1 SGHDT, CDR2 YYEEEE. The whole variable domain, remainder taken from reference TRBV5-6 and TRBJ2-7, is DAGVTQSPTHLIKTRGQQVTLRCSPKSGHDTVSWYQQALGQGPQFIFQYYEEEERQRGNFPDRFSGHQFPNYSSELNVNALLLGDSALYLCASSLEYEQYFGPGTRLTVT.

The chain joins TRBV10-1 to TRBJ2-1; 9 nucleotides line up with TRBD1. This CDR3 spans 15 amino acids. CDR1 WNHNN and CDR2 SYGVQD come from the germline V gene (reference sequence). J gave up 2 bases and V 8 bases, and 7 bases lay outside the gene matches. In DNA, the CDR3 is TGCGCCAGCTCCGTGGGGACAGGGCCCTACAATGAGCAGTTCTTC. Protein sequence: CASSVGTGPYNEQFF.

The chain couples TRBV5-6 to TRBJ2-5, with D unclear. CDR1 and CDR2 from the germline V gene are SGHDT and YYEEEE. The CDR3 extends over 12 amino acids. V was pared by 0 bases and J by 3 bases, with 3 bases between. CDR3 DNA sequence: TGTGCCAGCAGCTTGGTCGAAGAGACCCAGTACTTC. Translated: CASSLVEETQYF.

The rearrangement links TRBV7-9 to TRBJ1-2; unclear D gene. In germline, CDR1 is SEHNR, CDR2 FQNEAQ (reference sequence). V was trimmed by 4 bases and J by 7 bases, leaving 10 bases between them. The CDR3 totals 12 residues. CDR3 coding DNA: TGTGCCAGCAGCTCCCGCGAGTTTGGCTACACCTTC. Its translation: CASSSREFGYTF.

This CDR3 is CASRLDRASEQYF. CDR3 bases: TGTGCCAGCAGGTTGGACAGGGCCTCCGAGCAGTACTTC. The chain links TRBV6-6 to TRBJ2-7, with TRBD1 matching over 8 bases. With 6 bases clipped from V and 6 bases from J, the junction kept 7 bases outside the gene matches. This CDR3 contains 13 residues. CDR1 MNHNY and CDR2 SVGAGI come from the germline V gene (reference sequence).

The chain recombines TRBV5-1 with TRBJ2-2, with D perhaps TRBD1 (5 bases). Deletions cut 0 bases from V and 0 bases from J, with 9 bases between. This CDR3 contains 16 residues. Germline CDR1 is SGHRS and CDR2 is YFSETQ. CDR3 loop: CASSLEGAANTGELFF. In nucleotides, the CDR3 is TGCGCCAGCAGCTTGGAAGGGGCGGCGAACACCGGGGAGCTGTTTTTT. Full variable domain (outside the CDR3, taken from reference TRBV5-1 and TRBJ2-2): KAGVTQTPRYLIKTRGQQVTLSCSPISGHRSVSWYQQTPGQGLQFLFEYFSETQRNKGNFPGRFSGRQFSNSRSEMNVSTLELGDSALYLCASSLEGAANTGELFFGEGSRLTVL.

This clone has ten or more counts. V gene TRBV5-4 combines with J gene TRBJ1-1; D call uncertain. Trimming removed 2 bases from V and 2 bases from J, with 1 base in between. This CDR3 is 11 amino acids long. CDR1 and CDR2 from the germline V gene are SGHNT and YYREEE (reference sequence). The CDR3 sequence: CASSFNTEAFF. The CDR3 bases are TGTGCCAGCAGCTTTAACACTGAAGCTTTCTTT.

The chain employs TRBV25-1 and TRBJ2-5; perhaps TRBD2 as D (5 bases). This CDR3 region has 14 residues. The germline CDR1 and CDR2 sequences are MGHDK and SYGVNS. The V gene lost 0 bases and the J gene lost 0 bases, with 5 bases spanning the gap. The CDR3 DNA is TGTGCCAGCAGTGAATACGGGAACCAAGAGACCCAGTACTTC. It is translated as CASSEYGNQETQYF.

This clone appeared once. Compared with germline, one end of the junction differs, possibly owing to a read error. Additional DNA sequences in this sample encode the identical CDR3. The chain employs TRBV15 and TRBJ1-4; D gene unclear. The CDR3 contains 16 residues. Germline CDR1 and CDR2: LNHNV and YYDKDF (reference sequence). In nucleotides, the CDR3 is TGCGCCACCAGCAGAGGCGGGTTTCTAACTAATGAAAAACTGTTTTTT. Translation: CATSRGGFLTNEKLFF.

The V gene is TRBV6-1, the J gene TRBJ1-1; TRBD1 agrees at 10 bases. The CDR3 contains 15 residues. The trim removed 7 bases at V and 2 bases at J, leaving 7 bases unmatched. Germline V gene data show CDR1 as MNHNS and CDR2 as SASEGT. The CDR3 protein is CASTERDRGNTEAFF. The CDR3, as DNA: TGTGCCAGCACAGAACGGGACAGGGGTAACACTGAAGCTTTCTTT.

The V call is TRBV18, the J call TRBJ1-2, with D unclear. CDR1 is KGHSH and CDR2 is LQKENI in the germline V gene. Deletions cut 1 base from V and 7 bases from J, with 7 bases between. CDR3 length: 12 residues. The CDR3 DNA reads TGTGCCAGCTCACCACAAAAGGGTGGCTACACCTTC. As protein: CASSPQKGGYTF.

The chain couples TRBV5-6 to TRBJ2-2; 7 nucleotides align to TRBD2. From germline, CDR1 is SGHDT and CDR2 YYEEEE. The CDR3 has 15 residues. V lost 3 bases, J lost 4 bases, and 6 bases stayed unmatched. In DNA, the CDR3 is TGTGCCAGCAGCTCCCAGCGGGGATTCACCGGGGAGCTGTTTTTT. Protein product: CASSSQRGFTGELFF.

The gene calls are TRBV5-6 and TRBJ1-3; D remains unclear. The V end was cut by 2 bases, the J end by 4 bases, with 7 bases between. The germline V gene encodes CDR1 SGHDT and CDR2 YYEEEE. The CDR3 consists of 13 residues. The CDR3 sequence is CASSLNVGNTIYF. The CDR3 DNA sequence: TGTGCCAGCAGCTTAAACGTAGGAAACACCATATATTTT.

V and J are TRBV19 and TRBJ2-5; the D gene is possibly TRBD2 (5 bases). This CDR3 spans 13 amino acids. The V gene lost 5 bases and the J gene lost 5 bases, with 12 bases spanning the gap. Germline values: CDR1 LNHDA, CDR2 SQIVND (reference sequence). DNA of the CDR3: TGTGCCAGTAGTCGCTATTCGGGGGAGACCCAGTACTTC. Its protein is CASSRYSGETQYF.

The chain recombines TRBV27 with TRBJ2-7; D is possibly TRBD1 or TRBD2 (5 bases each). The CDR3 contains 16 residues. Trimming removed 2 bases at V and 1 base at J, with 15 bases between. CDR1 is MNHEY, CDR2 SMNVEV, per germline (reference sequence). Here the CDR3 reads CASSLQGRYPSYEQYF. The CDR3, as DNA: TGTGCCAGCAGTTTACAGGGACGGTATCCTTCCTACGAGCAGTACTTC.

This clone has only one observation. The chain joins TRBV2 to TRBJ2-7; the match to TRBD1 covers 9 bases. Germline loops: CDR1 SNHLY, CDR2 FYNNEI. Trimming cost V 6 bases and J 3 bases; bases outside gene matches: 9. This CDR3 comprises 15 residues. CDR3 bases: TGTGCCAGCAGGGACAGGGGATCGGCTGTCTACGAGCAGTACTTC. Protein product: CASRDRGSAVYEQYF. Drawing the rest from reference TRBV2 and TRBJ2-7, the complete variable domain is EPEVTQTPSHQVTQMGQEVILRCVPISNHLYFYWYRQILGQKVEFLVSFYNNEISEKSEIFDDQFSVERPDGSNFTLKIRSTKLEDSAMYFCASRDRGSAVYEQYFGPGTRLTVT.

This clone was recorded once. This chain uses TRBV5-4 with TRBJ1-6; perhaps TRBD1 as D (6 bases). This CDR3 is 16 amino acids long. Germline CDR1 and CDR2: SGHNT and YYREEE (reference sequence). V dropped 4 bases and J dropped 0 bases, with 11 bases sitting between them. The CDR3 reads CASSEQGSSYNSPLHF. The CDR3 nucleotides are TGTGCCAGCAGCGAACAGGGAAGCTCCTATAATTCACCCCTCCACTTT.

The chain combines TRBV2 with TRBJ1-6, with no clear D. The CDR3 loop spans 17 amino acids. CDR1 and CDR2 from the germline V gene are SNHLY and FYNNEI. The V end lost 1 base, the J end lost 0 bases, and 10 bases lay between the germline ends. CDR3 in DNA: TGTGCCAGCAGTGAAGGAGGCAGAAGCTCCTATAATTCACCCCTCCACTTT. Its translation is CASSEGGRSSYNSPLHF. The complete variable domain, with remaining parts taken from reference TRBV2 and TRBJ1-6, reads EPEVTQTPSHQVTQMGQEVILRCVPISNHLYFYWYRQILGQKVEFLVSFYNNEISEKSEIFDDQFSVERPDGSNFTLKIRSTKLEDSAMYFCASSEGGRSSYNSPLHFGNGTRLTVT.